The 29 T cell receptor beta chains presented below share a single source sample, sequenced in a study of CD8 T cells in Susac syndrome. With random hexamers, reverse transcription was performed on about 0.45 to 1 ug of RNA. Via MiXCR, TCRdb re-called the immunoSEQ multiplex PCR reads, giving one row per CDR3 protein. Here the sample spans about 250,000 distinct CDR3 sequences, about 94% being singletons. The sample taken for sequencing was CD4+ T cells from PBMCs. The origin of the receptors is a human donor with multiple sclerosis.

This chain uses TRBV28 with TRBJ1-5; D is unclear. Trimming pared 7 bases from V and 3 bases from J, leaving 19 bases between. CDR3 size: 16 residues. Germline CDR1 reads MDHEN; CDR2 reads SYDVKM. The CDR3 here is CASTPNDGFHNQPQHF. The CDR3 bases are TGTGCCAGCACCCCCAATGATGGTTTCCACAATCAGCCCCAGCATTTT.

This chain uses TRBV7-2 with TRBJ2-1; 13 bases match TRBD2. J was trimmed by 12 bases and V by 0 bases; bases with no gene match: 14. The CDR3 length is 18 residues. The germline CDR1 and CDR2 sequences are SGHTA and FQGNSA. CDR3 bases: TGTGCCAGCAGCTTAGCCCCGGGGACTAGCGGGATAGCGCTCGGGCAGTTCTTC. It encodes CASSLAPGTSGIALGQFF.

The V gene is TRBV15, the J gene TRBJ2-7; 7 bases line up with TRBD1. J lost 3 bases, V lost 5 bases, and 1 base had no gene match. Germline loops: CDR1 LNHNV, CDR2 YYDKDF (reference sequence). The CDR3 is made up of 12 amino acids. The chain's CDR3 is CATSWDSYEQYV. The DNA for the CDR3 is TGTGCCACCAGCTGGGACAGCTACGAGCAGTACGTC.

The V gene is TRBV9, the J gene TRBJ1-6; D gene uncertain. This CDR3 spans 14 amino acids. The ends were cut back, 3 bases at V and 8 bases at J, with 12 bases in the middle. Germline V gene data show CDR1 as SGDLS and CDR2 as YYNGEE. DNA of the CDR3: TGTGCCAGCAGCGAGCGATCCAGCTATTCACCCCTCCACTTT. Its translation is CASSERSSYSPLHF.

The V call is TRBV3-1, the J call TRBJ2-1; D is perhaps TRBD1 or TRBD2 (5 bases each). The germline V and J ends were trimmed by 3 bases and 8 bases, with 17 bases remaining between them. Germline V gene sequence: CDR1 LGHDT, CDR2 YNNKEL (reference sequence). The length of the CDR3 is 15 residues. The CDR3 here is CASSQPGRFGDEQFF. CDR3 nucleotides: TGTGCCAGCAGCCAGCCGGGACGATTCGGGGATGAGCAGTTCTTC.

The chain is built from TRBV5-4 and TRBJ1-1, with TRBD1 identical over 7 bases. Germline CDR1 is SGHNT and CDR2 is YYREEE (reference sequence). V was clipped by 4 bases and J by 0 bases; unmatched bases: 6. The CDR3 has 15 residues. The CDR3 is CASSASQGVNTEAFF. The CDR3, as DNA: TGTGCCAGCAGCGCATCCCAGGGGGTGAACACTGAAGCTTTCTTT.

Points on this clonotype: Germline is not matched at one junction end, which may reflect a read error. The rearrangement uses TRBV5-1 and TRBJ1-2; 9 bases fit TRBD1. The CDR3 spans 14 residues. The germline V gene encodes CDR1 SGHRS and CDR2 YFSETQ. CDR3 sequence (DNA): TGTGCCAGCAGCTTGGAGGGACAGGGTTATGGCTACACCTTC. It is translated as CASSLEGQGYGYTF. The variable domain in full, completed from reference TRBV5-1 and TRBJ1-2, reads KAGVTQTPRYLIKTRGQQVTLSCSPISGHRSVSWYQQTPGQGLQFLFEYFSETQRNKGNFPGRFSGRQFSNSRSEMNVSTLELGDSALYLCASSLEGQGYGYTFGSGTRLTVV.

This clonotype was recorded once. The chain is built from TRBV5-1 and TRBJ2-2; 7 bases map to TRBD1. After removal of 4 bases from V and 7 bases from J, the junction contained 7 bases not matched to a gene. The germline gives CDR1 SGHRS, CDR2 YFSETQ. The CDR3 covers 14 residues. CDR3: CASSLDRVHGELFF. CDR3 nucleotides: TGCGCCAGCAGCCTAGACAGGGTCCACGGGGAGCTGTTTTTT.

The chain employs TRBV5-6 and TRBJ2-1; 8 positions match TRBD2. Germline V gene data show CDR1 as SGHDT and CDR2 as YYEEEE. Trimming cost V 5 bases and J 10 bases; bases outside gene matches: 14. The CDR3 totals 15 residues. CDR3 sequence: CASSQKRELREEQFF. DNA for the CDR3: TGTGCCAGCAGTCAAAAGCGGGAGCTACGGGAAGAGCAGTTCTTC.

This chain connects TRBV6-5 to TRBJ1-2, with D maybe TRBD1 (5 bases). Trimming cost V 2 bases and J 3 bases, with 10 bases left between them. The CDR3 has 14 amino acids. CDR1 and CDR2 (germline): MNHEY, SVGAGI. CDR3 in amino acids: CASSYQGSDYGYTF. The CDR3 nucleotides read TGTGCCAGCAGTTACCAGGGTTCCGACTATGGCTACACCTTC.

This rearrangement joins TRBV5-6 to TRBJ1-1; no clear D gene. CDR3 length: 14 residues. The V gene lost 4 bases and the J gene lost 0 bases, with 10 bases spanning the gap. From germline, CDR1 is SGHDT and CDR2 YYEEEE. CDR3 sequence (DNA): TGTGCCAGCAGCCACGGACGGGTGAACACTGAAGCTTTCTTT. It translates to CASSHGRVNTEAFF.

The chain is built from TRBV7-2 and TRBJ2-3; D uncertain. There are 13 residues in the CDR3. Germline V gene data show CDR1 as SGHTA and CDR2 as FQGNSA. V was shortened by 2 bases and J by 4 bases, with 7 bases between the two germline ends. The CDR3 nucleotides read TGTGCCAGCAGCTTATCGATTTCAGATACGCAGTATTTT. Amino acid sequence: CASSLSISDTQYF. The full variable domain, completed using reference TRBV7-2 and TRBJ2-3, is GAGVSQSPSNKVTEKGKDVELRCDPISGHTALYWYRQSLGQGLEFLIYFQGNSAPDKSGLPSDRFSAERTGGSVSTLTIQRTQQEDSAVYLCASSLSISDTQYFGPGTRLTVL.

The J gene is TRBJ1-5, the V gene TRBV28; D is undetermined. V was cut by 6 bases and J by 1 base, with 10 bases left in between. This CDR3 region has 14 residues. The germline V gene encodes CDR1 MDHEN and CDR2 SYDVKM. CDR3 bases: TGTGCCAGCAGCCTAATACCCAGCAATCAGCCCCAGCATTTT. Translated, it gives CASSLIPSNQPQHF.

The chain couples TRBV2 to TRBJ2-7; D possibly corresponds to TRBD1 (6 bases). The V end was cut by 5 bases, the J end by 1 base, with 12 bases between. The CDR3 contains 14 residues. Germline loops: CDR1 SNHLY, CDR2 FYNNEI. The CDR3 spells CASSPQGPSYEQYV. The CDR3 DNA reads TGTGCCAGCAGTCCACAGGGACCTTCCTACGAGCAGTACGTC.

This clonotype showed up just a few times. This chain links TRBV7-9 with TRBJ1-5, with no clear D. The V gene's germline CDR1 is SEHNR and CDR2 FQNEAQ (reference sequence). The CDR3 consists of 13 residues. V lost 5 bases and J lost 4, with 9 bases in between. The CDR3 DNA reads TGTGCCAGCAGCCGCGGGAGGAATCAGCCCCAGCATTTT. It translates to CASSRGRNQPQHF. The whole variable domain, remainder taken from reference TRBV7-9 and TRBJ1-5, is DTGVSQNPRHKITKRGQNVTFRCDPISEHNRLYWYRQTLGQGPEFLTYFQNEAQLEKSRLLSDRFSAERPKGSFSTLEIQRTEQGDSAMYLCASSRGRNQPQHFGDGTRLSIL.

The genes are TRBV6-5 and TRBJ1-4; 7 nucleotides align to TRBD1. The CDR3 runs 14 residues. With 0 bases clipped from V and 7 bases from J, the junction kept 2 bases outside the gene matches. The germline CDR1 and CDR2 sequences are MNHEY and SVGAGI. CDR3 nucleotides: TGTGCCAGCAGTTACTCAGGGGACAGTGAAAAACTGTTTTTT. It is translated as CASSYSGDSEKLFF.

In DNA form, the CDR3 reads TGCAGCGTTGAAATCGACAGGGGTCAGCCCCAGCATTTT. Translated, it gives CSVEIDRGQPQHF. J is TRBJ1-5 and V is TRBV29-1; 8 positions agree with TRBD1. V was clipped by 2 bases and J by 6 bases; unmatched bases: 3. CDR3 size: 13 residues. From germline, CDR1 is SQVTM and CDR2 ANQGSEA. The entire variable domain, with the rest obtained from reference TRBV29-1 and TRBJ1-5, is as follows: SAVISQKPSRDICQRGTSLTIQCQVDSQVTMMFWYRQQPGQSLTLIATANQGSEATYESGFVIDKFPISRPNLTFSTLTVSNMSPEDSSIYLCSVEIDRGQPQHFGDGTRLSIL.

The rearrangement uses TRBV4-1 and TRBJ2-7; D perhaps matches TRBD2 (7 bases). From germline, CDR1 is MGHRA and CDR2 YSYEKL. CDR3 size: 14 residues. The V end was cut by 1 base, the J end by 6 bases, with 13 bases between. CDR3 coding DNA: TGCGCCAGCAGCCAAGTGGGGGGAGGGGGCGAGCAGTACTTC. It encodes CASSQVGGGGEQYF.

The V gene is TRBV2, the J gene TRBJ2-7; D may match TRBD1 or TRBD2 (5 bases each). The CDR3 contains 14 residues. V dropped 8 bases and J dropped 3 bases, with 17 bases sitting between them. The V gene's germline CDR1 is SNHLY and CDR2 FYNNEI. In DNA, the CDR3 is TGTGCCAGCCACGGGGCCAGACGGAACTACGAGCAGTACTTC. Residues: CASHGARRNYEQYF. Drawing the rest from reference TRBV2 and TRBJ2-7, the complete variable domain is EPEVTQTPSHQVTQMGQEVILRCVPISNHLYFYWYRQILGQKVEFLVSFYNNEISEKSEIFDDQFSVERPDGSNFTLKIRSTKLEDSAMYFCASHGARRNYEQYFGPGTRLTVT.

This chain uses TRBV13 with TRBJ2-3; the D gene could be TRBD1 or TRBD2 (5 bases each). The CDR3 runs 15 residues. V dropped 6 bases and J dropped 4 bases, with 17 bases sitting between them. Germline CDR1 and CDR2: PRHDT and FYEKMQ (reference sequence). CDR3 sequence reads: CASSFRDPGSDTQYF. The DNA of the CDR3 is TGTGCCAGCAGTTTCCGGGACCCCGGGTCAGATACGCAGTATTTT.

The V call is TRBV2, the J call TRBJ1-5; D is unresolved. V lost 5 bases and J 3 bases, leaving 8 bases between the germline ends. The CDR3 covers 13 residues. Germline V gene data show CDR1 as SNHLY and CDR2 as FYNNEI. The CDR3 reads CASSRENNQPQHF. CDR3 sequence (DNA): TGTGCCAGCAGTCGGGAAAACAATCAGCCCCAGCATTTT.

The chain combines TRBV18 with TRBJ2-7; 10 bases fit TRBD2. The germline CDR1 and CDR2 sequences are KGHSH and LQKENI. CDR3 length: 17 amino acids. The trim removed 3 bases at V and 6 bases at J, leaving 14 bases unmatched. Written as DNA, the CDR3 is TGTGCCAGCTCACCCCTGCCTAGCGGGGGTCCCGGGGTCGAGCAGTACTTC. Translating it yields CASSPLPSGGPGVEQYF.

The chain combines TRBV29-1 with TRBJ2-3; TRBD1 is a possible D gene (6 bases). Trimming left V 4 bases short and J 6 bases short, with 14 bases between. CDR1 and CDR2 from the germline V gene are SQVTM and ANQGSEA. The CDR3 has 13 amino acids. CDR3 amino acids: CSVGLGAGDTQYF. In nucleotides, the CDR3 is TGCAGCGTTGGGCTGGGGGCGGGCGATACGCAGTATTTT.

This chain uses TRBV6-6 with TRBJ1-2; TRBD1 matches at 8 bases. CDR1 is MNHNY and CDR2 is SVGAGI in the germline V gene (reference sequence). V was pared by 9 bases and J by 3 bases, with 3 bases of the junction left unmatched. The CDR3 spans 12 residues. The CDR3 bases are TGTGCCAGTCACAGGGGGGACTATGGCTACACCTTC. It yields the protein CASHRGDYGYTF.

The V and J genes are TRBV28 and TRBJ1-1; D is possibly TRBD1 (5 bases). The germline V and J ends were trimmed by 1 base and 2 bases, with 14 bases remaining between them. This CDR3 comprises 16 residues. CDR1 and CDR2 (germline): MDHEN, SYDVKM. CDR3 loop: CASSLSVGARNTEAFF. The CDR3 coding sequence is TGTGCCAGCAGTTTATCGGTCGGGGCGCGAAACACTGAAGCTTTCTTT.

The CDR3 is CASSVSGGAGMVGTDTQYF. The DNA of the CDR3 is TGTGCCAGCAGCGTTAGCGGGGGGGCCGGTATGGTGGGCACAGATACGCAGTATTTT. V usage is TRBV9 and J usage is TRBJ2-3, with TRBD2 identical over 11 bases. CDR3 size: 19 residues. Trimming cost V 2 bases and J 1 base; bases outside gene matches: 12. CDR1 SGDLS and CDR2 YYNGEE come from the germline V gene. The variable domain in full, with the rest retrieved from reference TRBV9 and TRBJ2-3, is DSGVTQTPKHLITATGQRVTLRCSPRSGDLSVYWYQQSLDQGLQFLIQYYNGEERAKGNILERFSAQQFPDLHSELNLSSLELGDSALYFCASSVSGGAGMVGTDTQYFGPGTRLTVL.

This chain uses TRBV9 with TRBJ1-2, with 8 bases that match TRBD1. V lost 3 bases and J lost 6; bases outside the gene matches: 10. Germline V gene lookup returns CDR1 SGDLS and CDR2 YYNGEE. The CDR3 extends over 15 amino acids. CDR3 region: CASSAEDRGWDGYTF. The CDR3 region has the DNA TGTGCCAGCAGCGCAGAAGACAGGGGTTGGGATGGCTACACCTTC.

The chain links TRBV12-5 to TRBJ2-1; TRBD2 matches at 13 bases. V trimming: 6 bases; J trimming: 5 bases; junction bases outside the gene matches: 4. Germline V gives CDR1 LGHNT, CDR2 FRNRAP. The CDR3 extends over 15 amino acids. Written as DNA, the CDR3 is TGTGCTAGTGGCCCGGGACTAGCGGGGAACAATGAGCAGTTCTTC. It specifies CASGPGLAGNNEQFF.

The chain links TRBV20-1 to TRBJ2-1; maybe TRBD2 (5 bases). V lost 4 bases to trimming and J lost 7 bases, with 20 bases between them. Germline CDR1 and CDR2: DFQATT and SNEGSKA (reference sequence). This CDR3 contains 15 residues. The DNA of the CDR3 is TGCAGTGCTAAACCCGGGATCCCCAGTTCAAATGAGCAGTTCTTC. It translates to CSAKPGIPSSNEQFF.